Presented here are 31 T cell receptor beta chains from one specimen sequenced in a study of CD8+ T cells in alopecia areata. The treatment denotes: oral pan-JAK inhibitor, 5-10 mg twice daily. Extraction and reverse transcription of RNA yielded cDNA as the sequencing template. Measured with immunoSEQ multiplex PCR; TCRdb has only the in-frame clones, and not every one. The sample has about 210,000 clones, 66% seen once; the top ten hold 0.95% to 1.5%. Material: CD4+ T cells sorted from blood, obtained around week 44, from a patient treated with tofacitinib. Receptors were obtained from a human donor with alopecia areata.

This clone was seen more than once but under ten times. The chain couples TRBV11-2 to TRBJ2-3; 8 nucleotides agree with TRBD2. The CDR3 runs to 16 residues. Germline-derived CDR1 and CDR2 are SGHAT and FQNNGV. Trimming at V came to 0 bases and at J to 6 bases, leaving 8 bases not matched to a gene. CDR3 loop: CASSLDERGPLDTQYF. The CDR3 coding sequence is TGTGCCAGCAGCTTAGACGAGCGGGGGCCCCTGGATACGCAGTATTTT.

Note on this clone: The sample carries other DNA sequences with the same CDR3. This chain connects TRBV5-1 to TRBJ2-3; D may be TRBD2 (5 bases). This CDR3 region has 14 residues. Germline V gives CDR1 SGHRS, CDR2 YFSETQ. Trimming cost V 3 bases and J 3 bases, with 11 bases left between them. The CDR3 reads CASSSGISTDTQYF. Written as DNA, the CDR3 is TGCGCCAGCAGCTCCGGGATCTCGACAGATACGCAGTATTTT.

This chain uses TRBV6-1 with TRBJ2-2, with TRBD2 matching over 8 bases. CDR1 and CDR2 (germline): MNHNS, SASEGT. V was pared by 8 bases and J by 4 bases, with 6 bases of the junction left unmatched. The length of the CDR3 is 14 residues. The CDR3 sequence is CASSAGVITGELFF. In nucleotides, the CDR3 is TGTGCCAGCTCAGCGGGGGTGATCACCGGGGAGCTGTTTTTT.

This chain joins TRBV7-2 and TRBJ1-2; TRBD1 aligns across 7 bases. This CDR3 spans 13 amino acids. From germline, CDR1 is SGHTA and CDR2 FQGNSA. The junction had 4 bases not matched to a gene; V was cut back by 5 bases and J by 4 bases. The DNA of the CDR3 is TGTGCCAGCAGCACCCAGGGGGGCTATGGCTACACCTTC. This codes for CASSTQGGYGYTF.

This chain connects TRBV23-1 to TRBJ1-6; TRBD1 is a possible D gene (5 bases). TRBV23-1 is flagged as an ORF with uncertain function. Deletions cut 2 bases from V and 9 bases from J, with 23 bases between. This CDR3 has 18 amino acids. CDR3 residues: CASSQTGGGRGSISPLHF. CDR3 DNA sequence: TGCGCCAGCAGTCAAACCGGGGGAGGCCGAGGGAGTATTTCACCCCTCCACTTT.

This clone has only a few counts. The rearrangement joins TRBV5-1 to TRBJ1-1; D is uncertain. V lost 2 bases and J 11 bases, leaving 10 bases between the germline ends. Per germline, CDR1 SGHRS and CDR2 YFSETQ. The CDR3 has 11 amino acids. This CDR3 reads CASSLGKLAFF. The CDR3 nucleotides are TGCGCCAGCAGCTTAGGAAAGCTGGCTTTCTTT.

The chain is built from TRBV19 and TRBJ2-3; D remains unclear. Trimming shortened V by 3 bases and J by 1 base, and 8 bases separated the two germline ends. This CDR3 comprises 14 residues. CDR1 is LNHDA, CDR2 SQIVND, per germline (reference sequence). The CDR3 protein is CASSMGWGTDTQYF. CDR3 DNA: TGTGCCAGTAGTATGGGGTGGGGCACAGATACGCAGTATTTT.

The chain combines TRBV10-3 with TRBJ2-1; D unresolved. The CDR3 totals 13 residues. Trimming removed 6 bases at V and 2 bases at J, with 8 bases between. From germline, CDR1 is ENHRY and CDR2 SYGVKD. This chain's CDR3 is CAIRERTYNEQFF. The DNA for the CDR3 is TGTGCCATCAGGGAGCGAACCTACAATGAGCAGTTCTTC.

The CDR3 is CASRWDKSSYNSPLHF. The CDR3, as DNA: TGTGCCAGCAGGTGGGACAAGAGCTCCTATAATTCACCCCTCCACTTT. The V gene is TRBV7-2, the J gene TRBJ1-6; a weak D match, TRBD1 (6 bases). Germline values: CDR1 SGHTA, CDR2 FQGNSA. The CDR3 sequence is 16 residues long. Trimming removed 6 bases from V and 0 bases from J, with 12 bases in between.

The CDR3 DNA reads TGTGCCAGCAGCTTAGAATTCCAAGCGATTGGGGACATTCAGTACTTC. Protein: CASSLEFQAIGDIQYF. The chain carries TRBV11-2 and TRBJ2-4; D unclear. There are 16 residues in the CDR3. The germline gives CDR1 SGHAT, CDR2 FQNNGV. V was shortened by 0 bases and J by 8 bases, with 17 bases between the two germline ends.

The chain combines TRBV5-1 with TRBJ2-7, with 9 nucleotides matching TRBD2. Germline V gene data show CDR1 as SGHRS and CDR2 as YFSETQ. This CDR3 is built from 15 residues. V shed 1 base, J shed 7 bases, and the junction held 9 bases outside the gene matches. The CDR3 DNA is TGCGCCAGCAGCTTGAGTAGCGGGGGTCTCGGGGAGCAGTACTTC. Amino acid sequence: CASSLSSGGLGEQYF.

This rearrangement joins TRBV29-1 to TRBJ1-4, with D perhaps TRBD1 (6 bases). V lost 6 bases, J lost 4 bases, and 12 bases lay in between. The CDR3 spans 13 residues. From germline, CDR1 is SQVTM and CDR2 ANQGSEA. CDR3 amino acids: CSVAGTLNEKLFF. Here the CDR3 DNA reads TGCAGCGTGGCAGGGACACTTAATGAAAAACTGTTTTTT.

This clone was observed a few times. In DNA form, the CDR3 reads TGTGCCAGCAGCCCTGTAGCGGGCGCCTACAATGAGCAGTTCTTC. It codes for CASSPVAGAYNEQFF. V usage is TRBV7-9 and J usage is TRBJ2-1, with 7 positions matching TRBD2. Germline V CDR1 and CDR2: SEHNR, FQNEAQ (reference sequence). CDR3 size: 15 residues. V lost 5 bases to trimming and J lost 2 bases; unmatched junction nucleotides: 6.

The V call is TRBV2, the J call TRBJ2-2, with D uncertain. Germline CDR1 SNHLY, CDR2 FYNNEI. CDR3 size: 11 residues. Trimming shortened V by 5 bases and J by 8 bases, and 6 bases separated the two germline ends. The CDR3 sequence is CASSIQGELFF. CDR3 DNA: TGTGCCAGCAGTATACAGGGGGAGCTGTTTTTT.

The V gene is TRBV4-3, the J gene TRBJ2-3, with unresolved D. V lost 0 bases and J lost 6, with 10 bases in between. The CDR3 totals 14 residues. The germline CDR1 and CDR2 sequences are LGHNA and YSLEER. This CDR3 reads CASSQDFRGDTQYF. DNA of the CDR3: TGCGCCAGCAGCCAAGATTTCCGAGGCGATACGCAGTATTTT.

This clone was found a few times. The genes are TRBV29-1 and TRBJ2-1; 7 bases match TRBD1. There are 14 residues in the CDR3. From germline, CDR1 is SQVTM and CDR2 ANQGSEA. J was trimmed by 7 bases and V by 6 bases; bases with no gene match: 12. CDR3 residues: CSVEKGALGNEQFF. DNA for the CDR3: TGCAGCGTGGAGAAGGGGGCCCTGGGGAATGAGCAGTTCTTC.

The gene calls are TRBV6-1 and TRBJ2-1, with D unclear. The V and J ends lost 6 bases and 0 bases respectively, with 12 bases between them. The CDR3 is 15 amino acids. CDR1 is MNHNS and CDR2 is SASEGT in the germline V gene. CDR3 sequence: CASSRGPDSYNEQFF. CDR3 DNA: TGTGCCAGCAGCCGCGGACCAGACTCCTACAATGAGCAGTTCTTC.

The chain links TRBV5-1 to TRBJ2-6; no clear D. Trimming pared 0 bases from V and 4 bases from J, leaving 11 bases between. The V gene's germline CDR1 is SGHRS and CDR2 YFSETQ. The CDR3 sequence is 16 residues long. The CDR3 bases are TGCGCCAGCAGCTTGGCCGGTTTCCCGGGGGCCAACGTCCTGACTTTC. As protein: CASSLAGFPGANVLTF.

The chain links TRBV27 to TRBJ1-6, with 7 nucleotides matching TRBD1. CDR3 length equals 14 residues. V lost 7 bases, J lost 6 bases, and 6 bases stayed unmatched. Germline CDR1 and CDR2: MNHEY and SMNVEV (reference sequence). The CDR3 region has the DNA TGTGCCAGCACCGCGGGACAGCGTAATTCACCCCTCCACTTT. This sequence encodes CASTAGQRNSPLHF.

The gene calls are TRBV7-6 and TRBJ2-7; TRBD2 agrees at 11 bases. The CDR3 totals 17 residues. CDR1 and CDR2 (germline): SGHVS, FNYEAQ. With V trimmed by 1 base and J by 3 bases, 8 bases remained unmatched. CDR3 DNA: TGTGCCAGCAGCTTAGGACTAGCGGGGACCCCTCTCTACGAGCAGTACTTC. The encoded protein is CASSLGLAGTPLYEQYF.

This clone has just a few counts. J is TRBJ2-6 and V is TRBV5-6; D perhaps matches TRBD1 (6 bases). Trimming took off 3 bases at V and 1 base at J, with 17 bases between the two ends. Germline lookup yields CDR1 SGHDT and CDR2 YYEEEE. The CDR3 has 18 amino acids. CDR3 nucleotides: TGTGCCAGCAGCTATGTGACAGGCGCAGCTTCTGGGGCCAACGTCCTGACTTTC. It yields the protein CASSYVTGAASGANVLTF.

This clone was observed a few times. The chain links TRBV5-1 to TRBJ1-5; D unclear. The CDR3 has 13 amino acids. Germline CDR1 SGHRS, CDR2 YFSETQ. Trimming took 3 bases from V and 5 from J, leaving 9 bases between them. CDR3 DNA sequence: TGCGCCAGCAGCTCAGCTCCAGATCAGCCCCAGCATTTT. Translating it yields CASSSAPDQPQHF.

The J gene is TRBJ1-5, the V gene TRBV27; D not resolved. Germline assignment: CDR1 MNHEY and CDR2 SMNVEV (reference sequence). The CDR3 sequence is 13 residues long. V lost 3 bases and J lost 7, with 10 bases in between. Written as DNA, the CDR3 is TGTGCCAGCAGTTTTCGGGTAGAGCAGCCCCAGCATTTT. The encoded protein is CASSFRVEQPQHF.

The rearrangement links TRBV29-1 to TRBJ2-2; 7 nucleotides align to TRBD1. Trimming took 8 bases from V and 7 from J; bases not matched to a gene: 4. Germline assignment: CDR1 SQVTM and CDR2 ANQGSEA. The CDR3 has 11 amino acids. The chain's CDR3 is CSIWTGGELFF. The CDR3 coding sequence is TGCAGCATATGGACAGGCGGGGAGCTGTTTTTT.

The count of this clone is one. The chain carries TRBV15 and TRBJ1-2; D may be TRBD1 (5 bases). The CDR3 has 15 amino acids. V lost 0 bases, J lost 4 bases, and 12 bases lay in between. CDR1 is LNHNV, CDR2 YYDKDF, per germline (reference sequence). CDR3 loop: CATSRDPVGGYGYTF. The CDR3 DNA reads as TGTGCCACCAGCAGAGATCCGGTTGGGGGCTATGGCTACACCTTC.

This clone was detected only once. This chain links TRBV25-1 with TRBJ1-5; 7 nucleotides match TRBD1. The CDR3 is made up of 14 amino acids. Germline trimming cut 6 bases from V and 5 bases from J; bases unmatched to any gene: 7. Germline V gene sequence: CDR1 MGHDK, CDR2 SYGVNS. The chain's CDR3 is CASSQTGWDQPQHF. The DNA for the CDR3 is TGTGCCAGCAGCCAGACAGGGTGGGATCAGCCCCAGCATTTT.

This chain connects TRBV30 to TRBJ1-1; D unresolved. Per germline, CDR1 GTSNPN and CDR2 SVGIG (reference sequence). Between the trimmed V and J ends, which lost 0 bases and 6 bases, there was a span of 23 bases. The CDR3 loop spans 17 amino acids. CDR3 DNA: TGTGCCTGGAGTGTAGATGGGCGGCAGGTAAAACTTTCTGAAGCTTTCTTT. Amino acids: CAWSVDGRQVKLSEAFF.

The gene calls are TRBV5-1 and TRBJ2-6, with D uncertain. This CDR3 spans 17 amino acids. Germline V gene lookup returns CDR1 SGHRS and CDR2 YFSETQ. V was shortened by 2 bases and J by 0 bases, with 12 bases between the two germline ends. The DNA for the CDR3 is TGCGCCAGCAGCTTCTCCCCTGACGGCTCTGGGGCCAACGTCCTGACTTTC. It yields the protein CASSFSPDGSGANVLTF.

The rearrangement links TRBV6-5 to TRBJ2-3, with 9 bases matching TRBD2. Losses at the gene ends were 0 bases for V and 4 bases for J; bases not matched to a gene: 2. CDR3 size: 15 residues. Germline V gene sequence: CDR1 MNHEY, CDR2 SVGAGI. DNA for the CDR3: TGTGCCAGCAGTTACTCCGCGGGGGGGGCAGATACGCAGTATTTT. Its translation is CASSYSAGGADTQYF.

The gene calls are TRBV5-4 and TRBJ1-2; a possible D gene is TRBD1 (6 bases). V lost 1 base, J lost 8 bases, and 21 bases lay in between. Germline-derived CDR1 and CDR2 are SGHNT and YYREEE (reference sequence). The CDR3 loop spans 16 amino acids. CDR3 sequence reads: CASSLRQDGGSGGYTF. CDR3 nucleotides: TGTGCCAGCAGCTTGAGACAGGACGGAGGTTCAGGGGGCTACACCTTC.

This clone was counted between two and nine times. The chain is built from TRBV7-2 and TRBJ2-2; D remains unclear. Germline V gives CDR1 SGHTA, CDR2 FQGNSA. The V end was cut by 6 bases, the J end by 8 bases, with 16 bases between. The CDR3 has 14 amino acids. This CDR3 is CASSGQPLGGELFF. The DNA of the CDR3 is TGTGCCAGCAGTGGGCAGCCCCTGGGGGGGGAGCTGTTTTTT.